A single T cell receptor (beta chain) is shown here with its context. Its target is unknown. This specimen belongs to a study of T cells in Graves' hyperthyroidism and ophthalmopathy. The germline V gene has CDR1 LNHDA and CDR2 SQIVND (reference sequence). V lost 2 bases to trimming and J lost 3 bases, with 14 bases between them. This CDR3 is 16 amino acids long. The study defined stable Graves' hyperthyroidism as no ophthalmopathy progression within 18 months. TCR beta CDR3 sequences were amplified from RNA transcripts. During a first-round RT-PCR of the TCR CDR3, the HTBI primer set was used. From the multiplex PCR reads, TCRdb called clonotypes with MiXCR, one entry per CDR3 protein. The sample holds 700,000 or so distinct CDR3 sequences, about a sixth seen once. Whole-study results and caveats: Blood shared most expanded thyroid clonotypes above 0.001.

The genes are TRBV19 and TRBJ1-5; D uncertain. The receptor was derived from a young man with Graves' hyperthyroidism. The sequencing sample was made of blood. The CDR3 reads CASSIPPGIINQPQHF. Written as DNA, the CDR3 is TGTGCCAGTAGTATACCTCCTGGGATCATCAATCAGCCCCAGCATTTT.